The rows below give T cell receptor beta chains drawn from one sample of a study of CD8 T cells in ankylosing spondylitis. A single record per CDR3 protein comes from TCRdb applying MiXCR to the 5' RACE reads. The sample yields 250,000 to 400,000 distinct CDR3 sequences, around a tenth seen once. The sequenced sample consisted of blood, either unsorted or a sorted T cell fraction (not recorded which). These receptor sequences come from a female donor with ankylosing spondylitis or in good health (not recorded which). CDR3s include the opening cysteine and the closing phenylalanine or tryptophan. A D gene is named only where the DNA matches it firmly. Clone size, where shown, is once, few, many, or a class for clones that have expanded.

size | J | V | D | DNA | CDR3
- | TRBJ1-2 | TRBV3-1 | - | TGTGCCAGCAGCCATGCAACCAGGGAACGAGGCTATGGCTACACCTTC | CASSHATRERGYGYTF
many | TRBJ2-5 | TRBV20-1 | - | TGCAGTGCTAGAAAGGCACGGTCCTCCATCACCCAGTACTTC | CSARKARSSITQYF
- | TRBJ2-1 | TRBV5-1 | - | TGCGCCAGCAGCTTCTCTCTCGAAGGATACAATGAGCAGTTCTTC | CASSFSLEGYNEQFF
few | TRBJ2-1 | TRBV9 | TRBD2 | TGTGCCAGCAGCGCGTCCGGGACTAGTATAAATGAGCAGTTCTTC | CASSASGTSINEQFF
- | TRBJ2-2 | TRBV10-2 | TRBD2 | TGCGCCAGCAGACTAGCGGGAGAGCGCTCGCTGAACACCGGGGAGCTGTTTTTT | CASRLAGERSLNTGELFF
many | TRBJ2-3 | TRBV20-1 | - | TGCAGTGCTAGCAAGCCCAGGGGGGACGCAGATACGCAGTATTTT | CSASKPRGDADTQYF
many | TRBJ2-5 | TRBV9 | - | TGTGCCAGCAGCGTAGACCATCAAGGGGAGACCCAGTACTTC | CASSVDHQGETQYF
- | TRBJ2-1 | TRBV12-3/TRBV12-4 | - | TGTGCCAGCAGTCCGGGGGTACGGGGAAAGCAGTTCTTC | CASSPGVRGKQFF
many | TRBJ2-7 | TRBV20-1 | - | TGCAGTGCTAGAGTTGACGACTACTCCTACGAGCAGTACTTC | CSARVDDYSYEQYF
many | TRBJ2-3 | TRBV29-1 | - | TGCAGCGTGTCATCCGGGACGAGTCTTTTGGGACGAGTCCCGGATACGCAGTATTTT | CSVSSGTSLLGRVPDTQYF
many | TRBJ1-5 | TRBV20-1 | - | TGCAGTGCTAGTAAAGGGATTGGTCAGCCCCAGCATTTT | CSASKGIGQPQHF
few | TRBJ1-4 | TRBV6-2/TRBV6-3 | - | TGTGCCAGCAGTCAGCCGACAGCGGATAATGAAAAACTGTTTTTT | CASSQPTADNEKLFF
many | TRBJ1-2 | TRBV3-1 | - | TGTGCCAGCAGCCAAGAGGAGAAGGTCTACACCTTC | CASSQEEKVYTF
many | TRBJ2-2 | TRBV25-1 | - | TGTGCCAGCAGTGACCCAGGACAACGGAACACCGGGGAGCTGTTTTTT | CASSDPGQRNTGELFF
few | TRBJ2-1 | TRBV20-1 | - | TGCAGTGCTAGGGACCAGGGACTCATCGGCGCGTTCTTC | CSARDQGLIGAFF
- | TRBJ2-3 | TRBV5-1 | TRBD1 | TGCGCCAGCAGCTCGGCCGAGGACAGGGGGCGGGATACGCAGTATTTT | CASSSAEDRGRDTQYF
many | TRBJ2-2 | TRBV20-1 | TRBD1 | TGCAGTGCTAGAGACCGGGACAGGGGGGACACCGGGGAGCTGTTTTTT | CSARDRDRGDTGELFF
many | TRBJ2-3 | TRBV20-1 | - | TGCAGTGCTATGACGGGACTTACCATCACAGATACGCAGTATTTT | CSAMTGLTITDTQYF
many | TRBJ2-1 | TRBV5-5 | - | TGTGCCAGCACCACTTTGGGTTCCTCCTACAATGAGCAGTTCTTC | CASTTLGSSYNEQFF
many | TRBJ2-7 | TRBV3-1 | TRBD1 | TGTGCCAGCAGCCAAGGGACAGGGGGCTACGAGCAGTACTTC | CASSQGTGGYEQYF
few | TRBJ1-1 | TRBV25-1 | - | TGTGCCAGCGCCGCTCTGAACACTGAAGCTTTCTTT | CASAALNTEAFF
many | TRBJ2-7 | TRBV6-1 | - | TGTGCCAGCAGTATAAGCCTCCCTGTTGGAGTGCACGAGCAGTACTTC | CASSISLPVGVHEQYF
- | TRBJ2-1 | TRBV27 | - | TGTGCCAGCAGTTTATCCCGGTTACCCCTAGCTATCAATGAGCAGTTCTTC | CASSLSRLPLAINEQFF
few | TRBJ2-2 | TRBV28 | - | TGTGCCAGCACCCGGCGCAATTTTGGGCCAAGGGGCACCGGGGAGCTGTTTTTT | CASTRRNFGPRGTGELFF
many | TRBJ2-2 | TRBV20-1 | - | TGCAGTGCACCAACTACCGTCCCCGGGGAGCTGTTTTTT | CSAPTTVPGELFF
many | TRBJ2-1 | TRBV5-1 | TRBD2 | TGCGCCAGCAGCTTGACCCCGGGACTAGCGTTGGCCAATGAGCAGTTCTTC | CASSLTPGLALANEQFF